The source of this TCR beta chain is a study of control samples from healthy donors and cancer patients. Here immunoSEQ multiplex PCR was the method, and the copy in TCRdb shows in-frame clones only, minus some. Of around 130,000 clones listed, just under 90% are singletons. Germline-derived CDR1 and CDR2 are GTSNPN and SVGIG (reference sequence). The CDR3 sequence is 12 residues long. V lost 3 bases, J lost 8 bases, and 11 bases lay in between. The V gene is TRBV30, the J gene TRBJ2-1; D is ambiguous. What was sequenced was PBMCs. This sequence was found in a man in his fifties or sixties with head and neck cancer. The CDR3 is CAWSPPSDEQFF. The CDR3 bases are TGTGCCTGGAGCCCTCCCTCGGATGAGCAGTTCTTC.